This entry concerns a single T cell receptor (beta chain). What it recognizes is unknown. The record originates from a study of T cells after yellow fever vaccination. Study-level findings and limits: The secondary response was weaker, and its peak arrived faster, on day 5 versus 15.

TCRdb re-derived calls from the 5' RACE reads in MiXCR, one entry per CDR3 protein. The sample has around 310,000 distinct CDR3 sequences; almost 4% are singletons. Germline V gene data show CDR1 as SGHAT and CDR2 as FQNNGV. The V and J ends lost 8 bases and 4 bases, in that order; junction bases with no gene match: 5. This CDR3 region has 14 residues. The sample in question was PBMCs, obtained 5 days after the yellow fever booster vaccination. The TCR originated in a man aged 18 to 30 who received the YFV17D yellow fever vaccine. The gene calls are TRBV11-2 and TRBJ1-6; TRBD1 matches 7 bases. The DNA of the CDR3 is TGTGCCAGCCGGCAACAGGGGTATAATTCACCCCTCCACTTT. Its protein product is CASRQQGYNSPLHF.